This is a list of T cell receptor beta chains from one sample in a study of shared clonotypes between healthy human individuals. TCRdb keeps only in-frame clones here, not all; method: immunoSEQ multiplex PCR. This table holds under 1 million clones, nearly 95% found once. Sequencing input: naive CD8+ T cells sorted from blood. The receptors come from a man aged 30 to 45 in good health. Both conserved end residues are part of each CDR3. The D gene is left open where the match is weak. Not all rows give a size; the values are once, few, many and, for expanded clones, a class.

j_call: TRBJ1-1
clone_size: NA
v_call: TRBV7-9
d_call: NA
cdr3_nt: TGTGCCAGCAGCCAGGGAAGGGGGACTGAAGCTTTCTTT
cdr3_aa: CASSQGRGTEAFF

j_call: TRBJ2-1
clone_size: few
v_call: TRBV9
d_call: NA
cdr3_nt: TGTGCCAGCAGCGTAGAGGGTAGCGTTTCCTACAATGAGCAGTTCTTC
cdr3_aa: CASSVEGSVSYNEQFF

j_call: TRBJ2-3
clone_size: NA
v_call: TRBV29-1
d_call: NA
cdr3_nt: TGCAGCGCCTGGGGTACAGATACGCAGTATTTT
cdr3_aa: CSAWGTDTQYF

j_call: TRBJ2-7
clone_size: NA
v_call: TRBV29-1
d_call: TRBD1
cdr3_nt: TGCAGCGTTGAAGTAGAGACAGGGGACTACGAGCAGTACTTC
cdr3_aa: CSVEVETGDYEQYF

j_call: TRBJ2-1
clone_size: NA
v_call: TRBV29-1
d_call: NA
cdr3_nt: TGCAGCGTTGTGTGGGGGTTAGGGGGGCCGTACAATGAGCAGTTCTTC
cdr3_aa: CSVVWGLGGPYNEQFF

j_call: TRBJ1-4
clone_size: NA
v_call: TRBV7-9
d_call: NA
cdr3_nt: TGTGCCAGCAGCCCTCGGGGGGGGGAAAAACTGTTTTTT
cdr3_aa: CASSPRGGEKLFF

j_call: TRBJ1-2
clone_size: NA
v_call: TRBV14
d_call: NA
cdr3_nt: TGTGCCAGCAGCCAAGAGGGTGACCCCTACTATGGCTACACCTTC
cdr3_aa: CASSQEGDPYYGYTF

j_call: TRBJ2-1
clone_size: once
v_call: TRBV2
d_call: TRBD2
cdr3_nt: TGTGCCAGCAGGAGCAGACTAGCGGGAGGTTACAATGAGCAGTTCTTC
cdr3_aa: CASRSRLAGGYNEQFF

j_call: TRBJ2-1
clone_size: few
v_call: TRBV11-2
d_call: NA
cdr3_nt: TGTGCCAACCATGAGTCCATGTCAGGTGAGCAGTTCTTC
cdr3_aa: CANHESMSGEQFF

j_call: TRBJ2-1
clone_size: NA
v_call: TRBV7-9
d_call: NA
cdr3_nt: TGTGCCAGCAGGGGCTACAATGAGCAGTTCTTC
cdr3_aa: CASRGYNEQFF

j_call: TRBJ2-5
clone_size: NA
v_call: TRBV7-9
d_call: TRBD1
cdr3_nt: TGTGCCAGCAGCGGAGCCCTGGGACAGGGGGAGGTGACCCAGTACTTC
cdr3_aa: CASSGALGQGEVTQYF

j_call: TRBJ2-7
clone_size: NA
v_call: TRBV13
d_call: TRBD2
cdr3_nt: TGTGCCAGCAGCTTAGGGACTAGCGGGCGCCACGAGCAGTACTTC
cdr3_aa: CASSLGTSGRHEQYF

j_call: TRBJ2-7
clone_size: NA
v_call: TRBV30
d_call: TRBD1
cdr3_nt: TGTGCCTGGAGTGAGGGGACAGGGCCCTACGAGCAGTACTTC
cdr3_aa: CAWSEGTGPYEQYF

j_call: TRBJ2-1
clone_size: many
v_call: TRBV28
d_call: NA
cdr3_nt: TGTGCCAGCAGCAACACTCCGGGACTTACAAGCTCCTACAATGAGCAGTTCTTC
cdr3_aa: CASSNTPGLTSSYNEQFF

j_call: TRBJ2-5
clone_size: NA
v_call: TRBV27
d_call: NA
cdr3_nt: TGTGCCAGCAGTCCGTGGATGGGGGAGACCCAGTACTTC
cdr3_aa: CASSPWMGETQYF

j_call: TRBJ1-2
clone_size: NA
v_call: TRBV29-1
d_call: NA
cdr3_nt: TGCAGCGTTGTGTTGGGGGGGGACTATGGCTACACCTTC
cdr3_aa: CSVVLGGDYGYTF

j_call: TRBJ2-3
clone_size: NA
v_call: TRBV9
d_call: TRBD2
cdr3_nt: TGTGCCAGCGCGACCTTTAGCGGGAGCGCAGATACGCAGTATTTT
cdr3_aa: CASATFSGSADTQYF

j_call: TRBJ1-1
clone_size: NA
v_call: TRBV2
d_call: NA
cdr3_nt: TGTGCCAGCAGTGAAAACGGACCGAACACTGAAGCTTTCTTT
cdr3_aa: CASSENGPNTEAFF

j_call: TRBJ1-5
clone_size: NA
v_call: TRBV10-3
d_call: NA
cdr3_nt: TGTGCCATCAGTGAAGGCCGGGGCAATCAGCCCCAGCATTTT
cdr3_aa: CAISEGRGNQPQHF

j_call: TRBJ1-5
clone_size: NA
v_call: TRBV6-6
d_call: NA
cdr3_nt: TGTGCCAGCAGTGGGGGTATCAATCAGCCCCAGCATTTT
cdr3_aa: CASSGGINQPQHF

j_call: TRBJ2-7
clone_size: NA
v_call: TRBV27
d_call: TRBD1
cdr3_nt: TGTGCCAGCCTCCCCGGGACAGGGGGTTACGAGCAGTACTTC
cdr3_aa: CASLPGTGGYEQYF

j_call: TRBJ2-7
clone_size: NA
v_call: TRBV11-2
d_call: NA
cdr3_nt: TGTGCCAGCAGCCTAGAGAATCGCTACGAGCAGTACTTC
cdr3_aa: CASSLENRYEQYF

j_call: TRBJ2-7
clone_size: NA
v_call: TRBV18
d_call: TRBD2
cdr3_nt: TGTGCCAGCTCGGGACTAGTCAAAGACGAGCAGTACTTC
cdr3_aa: CASSGLVKDEQYF

j_call: TRBJ2-1
clone_size: NA
v_call: TRBV2
d_call: NA
cdr3_nt: TGTGCCAGCTGGGGCGGGCCGAAAGATGAGCAGTTCTTC
cdr3_aa: CASWGGPKDEQFF

j_call: TRBJ2-2
clone_size: NA
v_call: TRBV7-9
d_call: TRBD1
cdr3_nt: TGTGCCAGCAGCTCCCGTAGCAGGGGGCGCGGGGAGCTGTTTTTT
cdr3_aa: CASSSRSRGRGELFF

j_call: TRBJ1-1
clone_size: NA
v_call: TRBV2
d_call: NA
cdr3_nt: TGTGCCAGCAGTGACCAGATGAACACTGAAGCTTTCTTT
cdr3_aa: CASSDQMNTEAFF

j_call: TRBJ2-1
clone_size: NA
v_call: TRBV29-1
d_call: NA
cdr3_nt: TGCAGCGGAGAGGGGGGTCAGGGCTCCTACAATGAGCAGTTCTTC
cdr3_aa: CSGEGGQGSYNEQFF

j_call: TRBJ2-7
clone_size: NA
v_call: TRBV5-1
d_call: NA
cdr3_nt: TGCGCCAGCAGAGATTTTTACGAGCAGTACTTC
cdr3_aa: CASRDFYEQYF

j_call: TRBJ2-7
clone_size: few
v_call: TRBV7-2
d_call: TRBD1
cdr3_nt: TGTGCCAGCAGCTCCCGACAGGGGTCGCGGGAGCAGTACTTC
cdr3_aa: CASSSRQGSREQYF

j_call: TRBJ1-4
clone_size: NA
v_call: TRBV6-1
d_call: NA
cdr3_nt: TGTGCCAGCAGTGTCTCCGGGAATGAAAAACTGTTTTTT
cdr3_aa: CASSVSGNEKLFF

j_call: TRBJ2-1
clone_size: NA
v_call: TRBV7-6
d_call: TRBD2
cdr3_nt: TGTGCCAGCAGCTTGGAGCGGGAGGGCCTTATCGATGAGCAGTTCTTC
cdr3_aa: CASSLEREGLIDEQFF

j_call: TRBJ2-7
clone_size: NA
v_call: TRBV5-4
d_call: TRBD1
cdr3_nt: TGTGCCAGCAGCCCGGGACAGGGCTCCTACGAGCAGTACTTC
cdr3_aa: CASSPGQGSYEQYF

j_call: TRBJ2-1
clone_size: NA
v_call: TRBV6-6
d_call: NA
cdr3_nt: TGTGCCAGCATGGTGTTATGGGGTGATGATGAGCAGTTCTTC
cdr3_aa: CASMVLWGDDEQFF

j_call: TRBJ2-1
clone_size: NA
v_call: TRBV7-9
d_call: TRBD2
cdr3_nt: TGTGCCAGCAGCTTACTCAGTAAGGCGGGAGCGTGGGATGAGCAGTTCTTC
cdr3_aa: CASSLLSKAGAWDEQFF

j_call: TRBJ2-7
clone_size: NA
v_call: TRBV4-3
d_call: NA
cdr3_nt: TGCGCCAGCAGCCAAGATGCGACTTCCCACTCCAACGAGCAGTACTTC
cdr3_aa: CASSQDATSHSNEQYF

j_call: TRBJ1-5
clone_size: NA
v_call: TRBV28
d_call: NA
cdr3_nt: TGTGCCAGCAGTCCCACGGGACACTCGATCGGGTTCGATCAGCCCCAGCATTTT
cdr3_aa: CASSPTGHSIGFDQPQHF

j_call: TRBJ1-5
clone_size: NA
v_call: TRBV7-8
d_call: NA
cdr3_nt: TGTGCCAGCAGCCTTCGGGGTAGCAATCAGCCCCAGCATTTT
cdr3_aa: CASSLRGSNQPQHF

j_call: TRBJ2-3
clone_size: NA
v_call: TRBV11-3
d_call: NA
cdr3_nt: TGTGCCAGCAGCGACCGTCTGACTGAGACAGATACGCAGTATTTT
cdr3_aa: CASSDRLTETDTQYF

j_call: TRBJ2-2
clone_size: NA
v_call: TRBV7-9
d_call: NA
cdr3_nt: TGTGCCAGCAGCTTAAATAACAGGGCGAACACCGGGGAGCTGTTTTTT
cdr3_aa: CASSLNNRANTGELFF

j_call: TRBJ2-7
clone_size: NA
v_call: TRBV29-1
d_call: NA
cdr3_nt: TGCAGCGTTGAAGTCGGGAACTACGAGCAGTACTTC
cdr3_aa: CSVEVGNYEQYF

j_call: TRBJ2-7
clone_size: NA
v_call: TRBV4-3
d_call: NA
cdr3_nt: TGCGCCAGCAGCCCTGATATAGGGGCGGTTTACGAGCAGTACTTC
cdr3_aa: CASSPDIGAVYEQYF

j_call: TRBJ2-1
clone_size: NA
v_call: TRBV6-1
d_call: TRBD2
cdr3_nt: TGTGCCAGCAGTGATATGAGTAGCGGGAGGGCATACAATGAGCAGTTCTTC
cdr3_aa: CASSDMSSGRAYNEQFF

j_call: TRBJ2-1
clone_size: NA
v_call: TRBV9
d_call: TRBD1
cdr3_nt: TGTGCCAGCAGCGCGCAGGACAGGGAACCCTACAATGAGCAGTTCTTC
cdr3_aa: CASSAQDREPYNEQFF

j_call: TRBJ2-2
clone_size: once
v_call: TRBV10-3
d_call: TRBD1
cdr3_nt: TGTGCCATCAGCCCGAGAATGGGACAGCTAACGAACACCGGGGAGCTGTTTTTT
cdr3_aa: CAISPRMGQLTNTGELFF